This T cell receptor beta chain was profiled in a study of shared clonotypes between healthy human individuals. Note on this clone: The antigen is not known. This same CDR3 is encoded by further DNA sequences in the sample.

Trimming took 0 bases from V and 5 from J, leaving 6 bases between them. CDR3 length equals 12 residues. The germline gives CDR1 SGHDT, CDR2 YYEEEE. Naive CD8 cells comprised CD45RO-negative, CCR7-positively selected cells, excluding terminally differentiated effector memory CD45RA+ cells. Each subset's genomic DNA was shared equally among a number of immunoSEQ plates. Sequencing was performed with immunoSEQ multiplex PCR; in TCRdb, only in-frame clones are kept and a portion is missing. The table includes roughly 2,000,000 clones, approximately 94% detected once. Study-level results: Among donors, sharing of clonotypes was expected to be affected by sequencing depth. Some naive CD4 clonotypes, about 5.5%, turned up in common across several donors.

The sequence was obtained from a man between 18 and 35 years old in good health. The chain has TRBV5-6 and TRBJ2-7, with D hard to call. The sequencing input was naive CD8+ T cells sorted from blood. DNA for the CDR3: TGTGCCAGCAGCTTGGGTACCCACGAGCAGTACTTC. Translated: CASSLGTHEQYF.